This T cell receptor beta chain was observed in a study of blood T cell repertoires in COVID-19. Study details: Acute-phase and convalescent COVID-19 samples originated in the United States, Italy and Spain. PBMCs, B-cell-depleted T cells, or T cells were the source of the cDNA or gDNA that made up the material.

Original processing notes: Reference gene primer amplification gave estimated nucleated cell counts. The protocol was immunoSEQ multiplex PCR, while the TCRdb copy is restricted to in-frame clones and leaves out a portion. D and trimming were read from the DNA, whereas the V and J calls and clone size are those reported in that table. Of 50,000 or so clones listed, roughly four fifths are singletons. Per the germline V gene, CDR1 is MNHEY and CDR2 is SVGEGT. The CDR3 is 14 amino acids. With 5 bases removed from V and 6 bases from J, the gap between germline ends came to 16 bases. Sequenced sample: peripheral blood. This TCR was recovered from a man aged 55 to 69 with active COVID-19. This chain links TRBV6-2 or TRBV6-3 with TRBJ1-1, with D possibly matching TRBD1 (5 bases). The CDR3 DNA is TGTGCCAGCAGTAGGACATCCCGGACGGCTGAAGCTTTCTTT. Residues: CASSRTSRTAEAFF.